The clone carrying this T cell receptor beta chain has more than one count but fewer than ten. Its antigen is unknown. These data come from a study of T cells after posttransplantation cyclophosphamide. This table comes from immunoSEQ multiplex PCR, and its TCRdb copy is limited to in-frame clones, with some not included. This sample has over 35,000 clones and no singletons, with about 2.5% in the ten largest. Peripheral blood was collected from the related graft donor on the marrow donation day. Study-level findings and limits: Tissue-infiltrating T cells from skin or gut overlapped little with blood T cells.

J lost 4 bases, V lost 8 bases, and 18 bases had no gene match. The CDR3 consists of 17 residues. The germline V gene encodes CDR1 MNHEY and CDR2 SMNVEV (reference sequence). Sequenced: PBMCs. The rearrangement uses TRBV27 and TRBJ1-2, with TRBD1 identical over 8 bases. This clonotype was obtained from a middle-aged man in good health, CMV-negative, and a related stem cell transplant donor. The CDR3 spells CASGASGGQGIGYGYTF. Here the CDR3 DNA reads TGTGCCAGCGGGGCGTCCGGAGGACAGGGTATCGGCTATGGCTACACCTTC.